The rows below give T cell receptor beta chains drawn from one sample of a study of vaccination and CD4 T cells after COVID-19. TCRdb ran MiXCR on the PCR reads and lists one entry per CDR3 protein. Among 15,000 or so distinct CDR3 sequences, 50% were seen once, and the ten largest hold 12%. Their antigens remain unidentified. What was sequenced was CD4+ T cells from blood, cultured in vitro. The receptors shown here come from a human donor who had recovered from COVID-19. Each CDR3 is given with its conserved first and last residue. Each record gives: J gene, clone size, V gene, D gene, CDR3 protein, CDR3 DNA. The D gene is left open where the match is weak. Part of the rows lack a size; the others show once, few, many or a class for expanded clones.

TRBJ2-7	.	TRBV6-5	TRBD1	CASSYGTDESEQYF	TGTGCCAGCAGTTATGGGACAGACGAGAGCGAGCAGTACTTC
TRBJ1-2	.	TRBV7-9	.	CASSSPYLNGYTF	TGTGCCAGCAGCTCGCCCTACCTGAATGGCTACACCTTC
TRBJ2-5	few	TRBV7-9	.	CASSFDRLETQYF	TGTGCCAGCAGCTTCGACCGTCTCGAGACCCAGTACTTC
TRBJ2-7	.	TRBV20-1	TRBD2	CSARPMTSGGPYEQYF	TGCAGTGCTAGGCCGATGACTAGCGGGGGGCCCTACGAGCAGTACTTC
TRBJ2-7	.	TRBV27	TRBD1	CASSLTRTGGSYEQYF	TGTGCCAGCAGTCTCACACGGACAGGGGGGTCCTACGAGCAGTACTTC
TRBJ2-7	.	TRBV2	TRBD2	CASSAPGLAELVEQYF	TGTGCCAGCAGTGCCCCGGGACTAGCGGAACTCGTCGAGCAGTACTTC
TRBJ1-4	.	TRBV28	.	CASSRGSGKLFF	TGTGCCAGCAGCCGAGGAAGCGGAAAACTGTTTTTT
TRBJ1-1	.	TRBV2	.	CASNSRAEAFF	TGTGCCAGCAACAGCCGGGCTGAAGCTTTCTTT
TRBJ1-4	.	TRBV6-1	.	CASTLWGEGEKLFF	TGTGCCAGCACCCTTTGGGGGGAGGGAGAAAAACTGTTTTTT
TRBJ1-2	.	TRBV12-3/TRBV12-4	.	CASTLLQPKGYTF	TGTGCCAGCACCCTCCTTCAGCCTAAGGGCTACACCTTC
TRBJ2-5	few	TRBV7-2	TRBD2	CASSKRGLAGRYQETQYF	TGTGCCAGCAGCAAAAGAGGGCTAGCGGGGAGGTACCAAGAGACCCAGTACTTC
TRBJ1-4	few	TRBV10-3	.	CAISESGGGNEKLFF	TGTGCCATCAGTGAGTCCGGAGGGGGTAATGAAAAACTGTTTTTT
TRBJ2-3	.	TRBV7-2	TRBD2	CASSQHGLAGGDTQYF	TGTGCCAGCAGCCAACACGGACTAGCGGGCGGGGATACGCAGTATTTT
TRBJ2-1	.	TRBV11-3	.	CASSRRVDDNEQFF	TGTGCCAGCAGTCGCAGGGTTGACGACAATGAGCAGTTCTTC
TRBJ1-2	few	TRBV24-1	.	CATSDVTGGNYGYTF	TGTGCCACCAGTGATGTCACAGGTGGAAACTATGGCTACACCTTC
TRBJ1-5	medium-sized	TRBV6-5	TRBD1	CASSYSSWQGQDNQPQHF	TGTGCCAGCAGTTACTCGTCTTGGCAAGGACAGGACAATCAGCCCCAGCATTTT
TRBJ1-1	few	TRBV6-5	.	CASSYSRESRTEAFF	TGTGCCAGCAGTTACTCAAGGGAGAGTCGCACTGAAGCTTTCTTT
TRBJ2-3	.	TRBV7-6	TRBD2	CASSLTAGHYTDTQYF	TGTGCCAGCAGCTTAACAGCGGGGCACTACACAGATACGCAGTATTTT
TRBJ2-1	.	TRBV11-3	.	CASSPGGDEQFF	TGTGCCAGCAGCCCTGGGGGCGATGAGCAGTTCTTC
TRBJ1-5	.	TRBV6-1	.	CASSRHRVEPQHF	TGTGCCAGCAGCCGGCACAGGGTCGAGCCCCAGCATTTT
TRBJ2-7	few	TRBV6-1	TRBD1	CASSEVDRGRPEQYF	TGTGCCAGCAGTGAAGTGGACAGGGGGCGCCCCGAGCAGTACTTC
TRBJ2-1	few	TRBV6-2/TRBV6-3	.	CASTNYGERGGNEQFF	TGTGCCAGCACCAACTATGGGGAGAGGGGGGGAAATGAGCAGTTCTTC
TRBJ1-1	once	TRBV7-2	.	CASSLDYTEAFF	TGTGCCAGCAGCTTGGATTACACTGAAGCTTTCTTT
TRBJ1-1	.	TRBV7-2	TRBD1	CASSSQGGTEAFF	TGTGCCAGCAGCTCCCAGGGGGGCACTGAAGCTTTCTTT
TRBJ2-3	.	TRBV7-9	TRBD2	CASTVAGGTDTQYF	TGTGCCAGCACCGTAGCGGGGGGGACAGATACGCAGTATTTT
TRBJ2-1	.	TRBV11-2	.	CASRLANYNEQFF	TGTGCCAGCAGGCTTGCGAACTACAATGAGCAGTTCTTC
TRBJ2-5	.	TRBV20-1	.	CSANYPDSQETQYF	TGCAGTGCTAATTATCCCGACAGCCAAGAGACCCAGTACTTC
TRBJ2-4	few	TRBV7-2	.	CASSPELAGVIQYF	TGTGCCAGCAGCCCCGAACTAGCAGGAGTCATTCAGTACTTC
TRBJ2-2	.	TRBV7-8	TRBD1	CASSRQGKTGELFF	TGTGCCAGCAGCAGACAGGGTAAAACCGGGGAGCTGTTTTTT
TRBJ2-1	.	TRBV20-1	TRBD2	CSASTSGRGNEQFF	TGCAGTGCTAGTACTAGCGGGAGGGGAAATGAGCAGTTCTTC
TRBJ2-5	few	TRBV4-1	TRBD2	CASSRGGRELWETQYF	TGCGCCAGCAGCCGGGGCGGGAGGGAGCTTTGGGAGACCCAGTACTTC
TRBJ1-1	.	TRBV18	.	CASSGPGGTEAFF	TGTGCCAGCTCGGGCCCTGGCGGCACTGAAGCTTTCTTT
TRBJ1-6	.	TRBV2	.	CASSEEGNNSPLHF	TGTGCCAGCAGTGAAGAGGGGAATAATTCACCCCTCCACTTT
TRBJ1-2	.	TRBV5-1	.	CASSLNSFPGDGYTF	TGCGCCAGCAGCTTGAACTCGTTCCCAGGGGATGGCTACACCTTC
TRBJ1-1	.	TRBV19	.	CASTPTGIEVEAFF	TGTGCCAGTACCCCGACGGGAATTGAGGTTGAAGCTTTCTTT
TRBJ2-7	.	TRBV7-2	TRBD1	CASSSNRGNEQYF	TGTGCCAGCAGCTCGAACAGGGGAAACGAGCAGTACTTC
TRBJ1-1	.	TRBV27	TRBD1	CASRERTGSTEAFF	TGTGCCAGCAGAGAGAGGACAGGGTCGACTGAAGCTTTCTTT
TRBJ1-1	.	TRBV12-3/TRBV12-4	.	CASSEHPGTEAFF	TGTGCCAGCAGCGAGCATCCGGGCACTGAAGCTTTCTTT
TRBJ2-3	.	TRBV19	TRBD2	CASSSGLAGGTTDTQYF	TGTGCCAGTAGTTCCGGACTAGCGGGGGGAACCACAGATACGCAGTATTTT
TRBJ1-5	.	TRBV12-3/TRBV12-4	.	CASSLSGGDQPQHF	TGTGCCAGCAGTTTGAGCGGGGGTGATCAGCCCCAGCATTTT
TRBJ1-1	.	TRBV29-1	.	CSVPTANTEAFF	TGCAGCGTCCCGACGGCGAACACTGAAGCTTTCTTT
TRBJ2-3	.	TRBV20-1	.	CSLSLPGQPLQYF	TGCAGCCTATCTTTGCCTGGACAGCCGTTGCAGTATTTT
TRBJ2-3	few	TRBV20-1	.	CSARETSVDTQYF	TGCAGTGCTAGGGAGACTTCTGTGGATACGCAGTATTTT
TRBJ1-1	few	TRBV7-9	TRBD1	CASSPTGDGTEAFF	TGTGCCAGCAGCCCGACAGGGGATGGCACTGAAGCTTTCTTT
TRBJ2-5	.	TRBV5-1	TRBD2	CASQKAGGQETQYF	TGCGCCAGTCAAAAAGCGGGAGGGCAAGAGACCCAGTACTTC